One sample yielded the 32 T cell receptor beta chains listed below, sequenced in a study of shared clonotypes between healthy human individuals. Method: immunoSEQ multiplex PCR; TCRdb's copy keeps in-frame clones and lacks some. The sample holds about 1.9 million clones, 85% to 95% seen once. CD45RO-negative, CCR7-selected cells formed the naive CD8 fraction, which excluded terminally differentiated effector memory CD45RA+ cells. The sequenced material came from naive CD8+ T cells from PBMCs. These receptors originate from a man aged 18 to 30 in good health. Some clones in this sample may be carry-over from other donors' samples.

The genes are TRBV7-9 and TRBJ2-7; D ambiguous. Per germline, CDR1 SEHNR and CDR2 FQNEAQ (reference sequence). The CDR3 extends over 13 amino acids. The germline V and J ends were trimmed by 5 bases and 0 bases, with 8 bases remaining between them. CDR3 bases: TGTGCCAGCAGCGCAGACCTCTCCTACGAGCAGTACTTC. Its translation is CASSADLSYEQYF.

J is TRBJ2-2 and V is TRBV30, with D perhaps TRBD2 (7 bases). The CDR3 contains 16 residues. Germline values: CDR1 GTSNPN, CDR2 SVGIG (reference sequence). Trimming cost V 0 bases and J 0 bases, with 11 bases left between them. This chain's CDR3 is CAWSVLGGPNTGELFF. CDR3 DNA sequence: TGTGCCTGGAGTGTTCTCGGGGGGCCGAACACCGGGGAGCTGTTTTTT.

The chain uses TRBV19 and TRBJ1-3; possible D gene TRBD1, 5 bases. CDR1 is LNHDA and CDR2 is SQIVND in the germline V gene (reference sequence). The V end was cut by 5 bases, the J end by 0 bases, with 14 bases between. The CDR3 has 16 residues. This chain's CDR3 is CASSSRDGSSGNTIYF. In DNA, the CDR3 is TGTGCCAGTAGTTCGCGGGACGGAAGCTCTGGAAACACCATATATTTT.

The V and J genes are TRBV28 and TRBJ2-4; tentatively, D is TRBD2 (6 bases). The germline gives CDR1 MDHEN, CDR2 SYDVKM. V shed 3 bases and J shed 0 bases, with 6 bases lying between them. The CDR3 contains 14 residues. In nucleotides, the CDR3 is TGTGCCAGCAGTTTCGGGGGAGCCAAAAACATTCAGTACTTC. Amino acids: CASSFGGAKNIQYF.

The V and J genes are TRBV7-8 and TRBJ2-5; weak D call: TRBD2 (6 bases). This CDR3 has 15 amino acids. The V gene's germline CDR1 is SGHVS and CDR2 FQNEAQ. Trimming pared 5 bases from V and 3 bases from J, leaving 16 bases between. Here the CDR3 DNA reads TGTGCCAGCAGCCCCCCGGGACTCCGTAAAGAGACCCAGTACTTC. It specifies CASSPPGLRKETQYF.

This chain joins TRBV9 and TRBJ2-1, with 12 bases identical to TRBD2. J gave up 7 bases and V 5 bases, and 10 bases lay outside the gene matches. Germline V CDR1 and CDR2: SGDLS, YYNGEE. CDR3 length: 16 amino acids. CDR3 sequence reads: CASSLLAGGPVNEQFF. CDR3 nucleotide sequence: TGTGCCAGCAGTCTCCTAGCGGGAGGGCCGGTAAATGAGCAGTTCTTC.

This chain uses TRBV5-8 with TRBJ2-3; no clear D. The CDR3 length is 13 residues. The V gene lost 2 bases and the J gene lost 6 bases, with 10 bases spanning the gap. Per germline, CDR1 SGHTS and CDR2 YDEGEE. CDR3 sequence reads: CASSFMTGDTQYF. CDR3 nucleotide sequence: TGTGCCAGCAGCTTCATGACTGGCGATACGCAGTATTTT.

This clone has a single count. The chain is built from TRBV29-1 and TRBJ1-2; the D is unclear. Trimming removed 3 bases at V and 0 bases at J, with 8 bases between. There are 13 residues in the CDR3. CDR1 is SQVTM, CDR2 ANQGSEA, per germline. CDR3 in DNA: TGCAGCGTTGATCAGGTAGCTAACTATGGCTACACCTTC. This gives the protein CSVDQVANYGYTF.

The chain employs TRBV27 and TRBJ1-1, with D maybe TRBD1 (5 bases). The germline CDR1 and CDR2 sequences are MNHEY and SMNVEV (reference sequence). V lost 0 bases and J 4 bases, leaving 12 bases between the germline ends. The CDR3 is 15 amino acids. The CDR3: CASSLSPPGTTEAFF. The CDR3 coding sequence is TGTGCCAGCAGTTTATCGCCCCCAGGGACCACTGAAGCTTTCTTT.

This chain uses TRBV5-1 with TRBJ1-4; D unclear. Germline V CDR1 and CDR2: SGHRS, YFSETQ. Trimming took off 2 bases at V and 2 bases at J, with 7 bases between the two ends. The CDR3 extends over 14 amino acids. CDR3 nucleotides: TGCGCCAGCAGCTTAAAACAGACTAATGAAAAACTGTTTTTT. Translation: CASSLKQTNEKLFF.

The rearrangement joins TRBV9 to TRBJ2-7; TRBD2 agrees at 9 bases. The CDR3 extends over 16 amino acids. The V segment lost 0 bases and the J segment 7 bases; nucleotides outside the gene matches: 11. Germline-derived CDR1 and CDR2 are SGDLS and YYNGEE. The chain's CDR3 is CASSVVASGVEGEQYF. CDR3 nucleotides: TGTGCCAGCAGCGTAGTGGCTAGCGGGGTCGAGGGGGAGCAGTACTTC.

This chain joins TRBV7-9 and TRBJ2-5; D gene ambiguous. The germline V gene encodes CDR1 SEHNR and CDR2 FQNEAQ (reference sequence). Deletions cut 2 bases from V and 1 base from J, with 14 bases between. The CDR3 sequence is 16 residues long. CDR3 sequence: CASSLRSGPSQETQYF. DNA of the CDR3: TGTGCCAGCAGCTTAAGAAGTGGTCCCAGCCAAGAGACCCAGTACTTC. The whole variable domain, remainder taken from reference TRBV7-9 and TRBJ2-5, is DTGVSQNPRHKITKRGQNVTFRCDPISEHNRLYWYRQTLGQGPEFLTYFQNEAQLEKSRLLSDRFSAERPKGSFSTLEIQRTEQGDSAMYLCASSLRSGPSQETQYFGPGTRLLVL.

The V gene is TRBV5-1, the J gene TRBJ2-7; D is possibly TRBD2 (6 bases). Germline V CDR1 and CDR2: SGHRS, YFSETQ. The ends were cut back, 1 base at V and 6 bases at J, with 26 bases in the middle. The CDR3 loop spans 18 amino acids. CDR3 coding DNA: TGCGCCAGCAGCTTGTTGTCCCCCACACCTTCGGGGGTCGGCGAGCAGTACTTC. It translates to CASSLLSPTPSGVGEQYF.

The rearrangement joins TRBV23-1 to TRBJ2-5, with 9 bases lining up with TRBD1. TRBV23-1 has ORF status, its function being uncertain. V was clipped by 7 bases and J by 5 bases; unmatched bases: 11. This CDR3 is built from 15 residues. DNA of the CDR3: TGCGCCAGCACCCGTAGGGACAGGGTGGAGGAGACCCAGTACTTC. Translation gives CASTRRDRVEETQYF.

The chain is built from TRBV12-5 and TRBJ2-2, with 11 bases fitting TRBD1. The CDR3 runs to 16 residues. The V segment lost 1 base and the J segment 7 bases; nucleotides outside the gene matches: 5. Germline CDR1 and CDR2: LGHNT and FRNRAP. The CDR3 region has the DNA TGTGCTAGTGGTTTGGGGACAGGGGGCGTGATCGGGGAGCTGTTTTTT. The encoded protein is CASGLGTGGVIGELFF.

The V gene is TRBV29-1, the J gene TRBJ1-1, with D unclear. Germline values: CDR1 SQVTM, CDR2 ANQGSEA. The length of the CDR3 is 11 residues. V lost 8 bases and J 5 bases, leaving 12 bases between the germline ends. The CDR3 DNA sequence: TGCAGCTGCCTACTTGGGACTGAAGCTTTCTTT. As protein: CSCLLGTEAFF.

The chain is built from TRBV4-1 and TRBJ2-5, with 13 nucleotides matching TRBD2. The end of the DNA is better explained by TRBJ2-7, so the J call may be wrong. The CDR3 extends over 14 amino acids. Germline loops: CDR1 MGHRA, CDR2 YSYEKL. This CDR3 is CASSGLAGAYEQYF. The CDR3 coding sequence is TGCGCCAGCAGCGGACTAGCGGGGGCCTACGAGCAGTACTTC.

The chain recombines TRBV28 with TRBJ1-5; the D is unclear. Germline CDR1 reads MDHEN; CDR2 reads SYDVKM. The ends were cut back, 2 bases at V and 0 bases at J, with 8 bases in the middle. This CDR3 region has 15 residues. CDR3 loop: CASSLVENSNQPQHF. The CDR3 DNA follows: TGTGCCAGCAGTTTAGTGGAAAATAGCAATCAGCCCCAGCATTTT.

CDR3 region: CASSEGGRAEKLFF. In DNA form, the CDR3 reads TGTGCCAGCAGCGAAGGGGGTCGGGCGGAAAAACTGTTTTTT. This chain links TRBV9 with TRBJ1-4; a weak D match, TRBD1 (6 bases). Germline V gene lookup returns CDR1 SGDLS and CDR2 YYNGEE. With 3 bases removed from V and 8 bases from J, the gap between germline ends came to 14 bases. The CDR3 consists of 14 residues. The complete variable domain, with remaining parts taken from reference TRBV9 and TRBJ1-4, reads DSGVTQTPKHLITATGQRVTLRCSPRSGDLSVYWYQQSLDQGLQFLIQYYNGEERAKGNILERFSAQQFPDLHSELNLSSLELGDSALYFCASSEGGRAEKLFFGSGTQLSVL.

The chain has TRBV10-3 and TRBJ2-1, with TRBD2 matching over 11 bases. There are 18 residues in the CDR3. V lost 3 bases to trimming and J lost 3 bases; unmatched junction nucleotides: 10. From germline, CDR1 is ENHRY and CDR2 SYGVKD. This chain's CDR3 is CAISETNSGLADYNEQFF. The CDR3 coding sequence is TGTGCCATCAGTGAAACCAACTCGGGACTAGCGGACTACAATGAGCAGTTCTTC.

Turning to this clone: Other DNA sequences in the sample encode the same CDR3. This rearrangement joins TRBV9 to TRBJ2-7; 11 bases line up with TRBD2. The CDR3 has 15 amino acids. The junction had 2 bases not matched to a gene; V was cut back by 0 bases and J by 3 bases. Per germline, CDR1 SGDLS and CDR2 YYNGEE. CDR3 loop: CASSVGLAGNYEQYF. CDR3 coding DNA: TGTGCCAGCAGCGTAGGACTAGCGGGGAACTACGAGCAGTACTTC.

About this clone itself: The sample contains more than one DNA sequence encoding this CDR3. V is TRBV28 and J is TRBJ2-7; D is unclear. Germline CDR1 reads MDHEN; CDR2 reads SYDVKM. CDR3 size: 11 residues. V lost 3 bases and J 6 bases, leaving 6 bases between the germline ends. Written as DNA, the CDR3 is TGTGCCAGCAGTTTTATTGGCGAGCAGTACTTC. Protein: CASSFIGEQYF.

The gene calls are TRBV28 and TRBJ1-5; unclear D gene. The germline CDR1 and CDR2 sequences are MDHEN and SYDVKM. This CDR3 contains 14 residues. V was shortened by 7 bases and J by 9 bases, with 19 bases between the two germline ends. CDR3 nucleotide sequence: TGTGCCAGCATGGCAGTGGGAGTTAGTCCGCCCCAGCATTTT. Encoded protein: CASMAVGVSPPQHF.

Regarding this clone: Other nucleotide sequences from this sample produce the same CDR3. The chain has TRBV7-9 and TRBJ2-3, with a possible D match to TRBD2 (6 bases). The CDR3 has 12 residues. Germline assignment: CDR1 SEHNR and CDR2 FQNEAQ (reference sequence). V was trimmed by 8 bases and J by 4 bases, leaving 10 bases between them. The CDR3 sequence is CASRPGADTQYF. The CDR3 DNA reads TGTGCCAGCCGTCCGGGGGCAGATACGCAGTATTTT.

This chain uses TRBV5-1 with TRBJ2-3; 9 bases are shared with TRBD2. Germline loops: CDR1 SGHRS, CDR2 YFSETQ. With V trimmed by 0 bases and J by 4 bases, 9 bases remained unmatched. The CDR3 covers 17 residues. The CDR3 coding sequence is TGCGCCAGCAGCTTGGGCTGGCGGCGGGAGGGCCCAGATACGCAGTATTTT. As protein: CASSLGWRREGPDTQYF. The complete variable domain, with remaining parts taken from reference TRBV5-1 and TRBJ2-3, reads KAGVTQTPRYLIKTRGQQVTLSCSPISGHRSVSWYQQTPGQGLQFLFEYFSETQRNKGNFPGRFSGRQFSNSRSEMNVSTLELGDSALYLCASSLGWRREGPDTQYFGPGTRLTVL.

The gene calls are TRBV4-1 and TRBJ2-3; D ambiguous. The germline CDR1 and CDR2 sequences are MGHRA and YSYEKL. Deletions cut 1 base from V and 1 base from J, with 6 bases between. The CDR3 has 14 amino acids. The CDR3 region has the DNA TGCGCCAGCAGCCAAGTCTACGGCACAGATACGCAGTATTTT. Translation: CASSQVYGTDTQYF.

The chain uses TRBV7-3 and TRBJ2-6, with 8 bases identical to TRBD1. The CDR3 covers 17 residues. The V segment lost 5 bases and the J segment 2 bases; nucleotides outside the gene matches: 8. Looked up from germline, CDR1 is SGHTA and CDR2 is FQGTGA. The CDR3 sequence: CASSTSAGGPGANVLTF. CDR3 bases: TGTGCCAGCAGCACCTCGGCAGGGGGCCCTGGGGCCAACGTCCTGACTTTC.

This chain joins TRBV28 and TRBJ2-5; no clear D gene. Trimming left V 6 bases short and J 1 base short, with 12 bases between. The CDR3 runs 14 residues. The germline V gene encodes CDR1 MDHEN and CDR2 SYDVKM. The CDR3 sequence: CASSHPEFQETQYF. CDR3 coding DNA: TGTGCCAGCAGCCACCCCGAGTTCCAAGAGACCCAGTACTTC.

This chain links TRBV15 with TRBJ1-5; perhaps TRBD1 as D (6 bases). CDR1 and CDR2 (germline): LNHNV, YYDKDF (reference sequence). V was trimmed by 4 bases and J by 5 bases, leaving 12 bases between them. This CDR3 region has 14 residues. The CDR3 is CATSNRVSDQPQHF. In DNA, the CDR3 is TGTGCCACCAGCAACAGGGTATCGGATCAGCCCCAGCATTTT. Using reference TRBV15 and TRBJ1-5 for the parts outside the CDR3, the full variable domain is DAMVIQNPRYQVTQFGKPVTLSCSQTLNHNVMYWYQQKSSQAPKLLFHYYDKDFNNEADTPDNFQSRRPNTSFCFLDIRSPGLGDTAMYLCATSNRVSDQPQHFGDGTRLSIL.

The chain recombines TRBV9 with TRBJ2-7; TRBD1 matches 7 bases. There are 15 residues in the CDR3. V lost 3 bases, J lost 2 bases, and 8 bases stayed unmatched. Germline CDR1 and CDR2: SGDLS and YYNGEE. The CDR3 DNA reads TGTGCCAGCAGCGCCCGGGACAGTGGACCCTACGAGCAGTACTTC. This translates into CASSARDSGPYEQYF. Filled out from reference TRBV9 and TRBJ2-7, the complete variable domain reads DSGVTQTPKHLITATGQRVTLRCSPRSGDLSVYWYQQSLDQGLQFLIQYYNGEERAKGNILERFSAQQFPDLHSELNLSSLELGDSALYFCASSARDSGPYEQYFGPGTRLTVT.

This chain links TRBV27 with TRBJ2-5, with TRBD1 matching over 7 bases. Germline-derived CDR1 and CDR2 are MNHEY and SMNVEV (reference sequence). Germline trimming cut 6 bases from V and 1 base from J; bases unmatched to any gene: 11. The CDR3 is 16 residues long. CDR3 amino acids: CASRPYSGTAQETQYF. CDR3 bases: TGTGCCAGCAGGCCCTACTCGGGGACAGCCCAAGAGACCCAGTACTTC.

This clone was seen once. The chain's CDR3 is CASSLRWQPYEQYF. The CDR3 DNA sequence: TGTGCCAGCAGTTTACGTTGGCAGCCCTACGAGCAGTACTTC. This rearrangement joins TRBV28 to TRBJ2-7, with D unclear. The CDR3 runs to 14 residues. The germline V gene has CDR1 MDHEN and CDR2 SYDVKM. V lost 2 bases and J 2 bases, leaving 10 bases between the germline ends. The variable domain in full, with the rest retrieved from reference TRBV28 and TRBJ2-7, is DVKVTQSSRYLVKRTGEKVFLECVQDMDHENMFWYRQDPGLGLRLIYFSYDVKMKEKGDIPEGYSVSREKKERFSLILESASTNQTSMYLCASSLRWQPYEQYFGPGTRLTVT.